What follows are 14 T cell receptor beta chains derived from one specimen sequenced in a study of control samples from healthy donors and cancer patients. Measured with immunoSEQ multiplex PCR; TCRdb has only the in-frame clones, and not every one. The data hold roughly 130,000 clones, with roughly 90% observed a single time. Source material: blood. These TCRs come from a man between 18 and 29 years old in good health.

The chain recombines TRBV6-5 with TRBJ1-4, with 9 bases that match TRBD1. Germline assignment: CDR1 MNHEY and CDR2 SVGAGI. This CDR3 has 14 amino acids. V trimming: 6 bases; J trimming: 4 bases; junction bases outside the gene matches: 3. The CDR3 bases are TGTGCCAGCAGGCCGGGACAGGGTAATGAAAAACTGTTTTTT. Translation: CASRPGQGNEKLFF.

This rearrangement joins TRBV19 to TRBJ2-2, with 8 bases aligning to TRBD1. CDR3 size: 17 residues. Per the germline V gene, CDR1 is LNHDA and CDR2 is SQIVND (reference sequence). With 3 bases clipped from V and 7 bases from J, the junction kept 13 bases outside the gene matches. DNA for the CDR3: TGTGCCAGTAGTATTCCCCACCGGACAGGGTACGGCGGGGAGCTGTTTTTT. This encodes CASSIPHRTGYGGELFF.

V and J are TRBV19 and TRBJ2-7; 8 bases line up with TRBD1. CDR3 length equals 14 residues. V gave up 4 bases and J gave up 3 bases; unmatched junction bases: 5. Germline CDR1 and CDR2: LNHDA and SQIVND (reference sequence). CDR3 region: CASSRTGRNYEQYF. CDR3 DNA: TGTGCCAGTAGTAGGACAGGGAGGAACTACGAGCAGTACTTC.

This rearrangement joins TRBV5-6 to TRBJ1-2; the D is unclear. The V and J ends lost 0 bases and 4 bases respectively, with 4 bases between them. Germline V gene data show CDR1 as SGHDT and CDR2 as YYEEEE. There are 12 residues in the CDR3. The CDR3 spells CASSLAAYGYTF. The CDR3 region has the DNA TGTGCCAGCAGCTTGGCTGCCTATGGCTACACCTTC. The full variable domain, completed using reference TRBV5-6 and TRBJ1-2, is DAGVTQSPTHLIKTRGQQVTLRCSPKSGHDTVSWYQQALGQGPQFIFQYYEEEERQRGNFPDRFSGHQFPNYSSELNVNALLLGDSALYLCASSLAAYGYTFGSGTRLTVV.

The gene calls are TRBV6-5 and TRBJ2-7; D gene unclear. CDR3 length: 15 amino acids. Germline V gives CDR1 MNHEY, CDR2 SVGAGI. Trimming took off 4 bases at V and 4 bases at J, with 17 bases between the two ends. CDR3 sequence: CASSLGNPSLYEQYF. In nucleotides, the CDR3 is TGTGCCAGCAGTTTGGGAAACCCCTCCTTGTACGAGCAGTACTTC.

The V call is TRBV6-5, the J call TRBJ1-6; TRBD1 matches 7 bases. Germline-derived CDR1 and CDR2 are MNHEY and SVGAGI. The CDR3 totals 15 residues. V lost 2 bases, J lost 5 bases, and 3 bases stayed unmatched. CDR3 bases: TGTGCCAGCAGTTACACAGGGGTTAATAATTCACCCCTCCACTTT. Encoded protein: CASSYTGVNNSPLHF.

The genes are TRBV6-2 or TRBV6-3 and TRBJ1-5; no definite D call. V was clipped by 1 base and J by 4 bases, with 2 bases between them. Looked up from germline, CDR1 is MNHEY and CDR2 is SVGEGT. The CDR3 spans 12 residues. This CDR3 is CASSYWNQPQHF. In DNA, the CDR3 is TGTGCCAGCAGTTACTGGAATCAGCCCCAGCATTTT.

The CDR3 region has the DNA TGTGCCAGCAGCTTGGACAGGTCCTCCAGGGGCTACACCTTC. It is translated as CASSLDRSSRGYTF. The V gene is TRBV5-5, the J gene TRBJ1-2; D might be TRBD1 (5 bases). V lost 0 bases, J lost 8 bases, and 14 bases lay in between. Germline V gene sequence: CDR1 SGHKS, CDR2 YYEKEE (reference sequence). The CDR3 contains 14 residues.

The V gene is TRBV7-2, the J gene TRBJ1-5; D possibly corresponds to TRBD1 (6 bases). The ends were cut back, 1 base at V and 6 bases at J, with 10 bases in the middle. The CDR3 has 14 amino acids. Per the germline V gene, CDR1 is SGHTA and CDR2 is FQGNSA. This CDR3 reads CASSLDGGTQPQHF. The CDR3 nucleotides are TGTGCCAGCAGCTTAGACGGGGGCACTCAGCCCCAGCATTTT.

The genes are TRBV9 and TRBJ2-2; no firm D call. CDR3 size: 16 residues. Deletions cut 0 bases from V and 1 base from J, with 10 bases between. Per the germline V gene, CDR1 is SGDLS and CDR2 is YYNGEE. This chain's CDR3 is CASSVGYRLNTGELFF. CDR3 nucleotide sequence: TGTGCCAGCAGCGTAGGGTATCGCCTGAACACCGGGGAGCTGTTTTTT.

The V call is TRBV11-2, the J call TRBJ1-2, with 9 bases that match TRBD1. The germline V gene encodes CDR1 SGHAT and CDR2 FQNNGV. The CDR3 consists of 16 residues. V was clipped by 1 base and J by 3 bases; unmatched bases: 6. The CDR3 bases are TGTGCCAGCAGCTTAGGAACACAGGGGGCTTACTATGGCTACACCTTC. Its protein is CASSLGTQGAYYGYTF.

This chain uses TRBV7-3 with TRBJ2-3; D unclear. Germline assignment: CDR1 SGHTA and CDR2 FQGTGA. CDR3 length: 14 residues. The germline V and J ends were trimmed by 3 bases and 1 base, with 8 bases remaining between them. Here the CDR3 reads CASSFLGRTDTQYF. The CDR3 DNA reads as TGTGCCAGCAGCTTCCTGGGCCGCACAGATACGCAGTATTTT.

V and J are TRBV10-3 and TRBJ2-7, with TRBD2 identical over 10 bases. The germline V gene has CDR1 ENHRY and CDR2 SYGVKD. The CDR3 length is 15 residues. The trim removed 7 bases at V and 4 bases at J, leaving 10 bases unmatched. Here the CDR3 reads CAIKPSGGGGYEQYF. The CDR3 nucleotides are TGTGCCATCAAGCCTAGCGGGGGAGGAGGGTACGAGCAGTACTTC.

The chain joins TRBV10-1 to TRBJ2-2; no firm D call. The V end lost 4 bases, the J end lost 5 bases, and 5 bases lay between the germline ends. Germline V gene lookup returns CDR1 WNHNN and CDR2 SYGVQD (reference sequence). CDR3 length: 12 residues. CDR3 loop: CASSVGTGELFF. Written as DNA, the CDR3 is TGCGCCAGCAGTGTCGGGACCGGGGAGCTGTTTTTT.